The 31 T cell receptor beta chains below all came from one sample that was sequenced in a study of monozygotic twins with inflammatory bowel disease. TCRdb reprocessed the 5' RACE reads and stores each CDR3 protein as one record, lacking DNA. This sample's clone table lists some 450,000 distinct CDR3 sequences. Material: blood. These receptors were collected from a human donor with ulcerative colitis or Crohn's disease, or a healthy co-twin of an affected twin (not recorded which).

The gene calls are TRBV18 and TRBJ2-6; the D call of TRBD1 rests on TCRdb alone, since no DNA is present to check it. The germline V gene has CDR1 KGHSH and CDR2 LQKENI. The CDR3 spans 20 residues. The CDR3: CASSPVNPGQGLSGANVLTF.

V is TRBV10-3 and J is TRBJ2-3; TCRdb designates TRBD1, a call that cannot be tested without DNA. CDR1 is ENHRY, CDR2 SYGVKD, per germline. The CDR3 loop spans 14 amino acids. The chain's CDR3 is CAISSRGDTDTQYF.

This rearrangement joins TRBV3-1 to TRBJ1-1; TCRdb calls TRBD1, which cannot be checked without DNA. CDR1 is LGHDT and CDR2 is YNNKEL in the germline V gene (reference sequence). The CDR3 consists of 16 residues. The CDR3 reads CASSQVDKGEKGEAFF. Looking up the rest from reference TRBV3-1 and TRBJ1-1 gives the full variable domain: DTAVSQTPKYLVTQMGNDKSIKCEQNLGHDTMYWYKQDSKKFLKIMFSYNNKELIINETVPNRFSPKSPDKAHLNLHINSLELGDSAVYFCASSQVDKGEKGEAFFGQGTRLTVV.

The chain joins TRBV7-3 to TRBJ2-1. The CDR3 sequence is 13 residues long. Germline V gene data show CDR1 as SGHTA and CDR2 as FQGTGA. The CDR3 sequence is CASSPSPNNEQFF.

The V call is TRBV5-1, the J call TRBJ2-3; the TRBD1 assignment by TCRdb is unverifiable without DNA. The CDR3 has 12 residues. From germline, CDR1 is SGHRS and CDR2 YFSETQ. CDR3 in amino acids: CASSPPMDTQYF. Supplemented by reference TRBV5-1 and TRBJ2-3, the full variable domain reads KAGVTQTPRYLIKTRGQQVTLSCSPISGHRSVSWYQQTPGQGLQFLFEYFSETQRNKGNFPGRFSGRQFSNSRSEMNVSTLELGDSALYLCASSPPMDTQYFGPGTRLTVL.

The chain employs TRBV27 and TRBJ1-2; TCRdb returns TRBD1, unconfirmable since there is no DNA. CDR1 and CDR2 (germline): MNHEY, SMNVEV (reference sequence). The CDR3 sequence is 17 residues long. The CDR3 reads CASSRMQQGVSNYGYTF.

The CDR3 region is CASSPTSGSVPDTQYF. The chain links TRBV28 to TRBJ2-3; there is no DNA to check the TCRdb D call of TRBD2. Germline lookup yields CDR1 MDHEN and CDR2 SYDVKM. The CDR3 has 16 amino acids.

V and J are TRBV5-1 and TRBJ2-6; absent DNA, TCRdb's TRBD1 call cannot be checked. CDR3 size: 16 residues. Germline V gene lookup returns CDR1 SGHRS and CDR2 YFSETQ. Here the CDR3 reads CASSLEGGSGANVLTF.

The V call is TRBV6-5, the J call TRBJ2-7; the D gene TCRdb calls, TRBD1, cannot be checked with no DNA. This CDR3 has 15 residues. Germline lookup yields CDR1 MNHEY and CDR2 SVGAGI. CDR3 protein: CASSYRVDRPYEQYF.

The chain has TRBV3-1 and TRBJ1-2. The length of the CDR3 is 13 residues. CDR1 and CDR2 (germline): LGHDT, YNNKEL (reference sequence). The CDR3 sequence is CASRRGANYGYTF.

The chain combines TRBV7-2 with TRBJ1-6. CDR1 SGHTA and CDR2 FQGNSA come from the germline V gene. This CDR3 spans 15 amino acids. CDR3 residues: CASSLAQQPNSPLHF.

V gene TRBV20-1 combines with J gene TRBJ1-5. Germline assignment: CDR1 DFQATT and CDR2 SNEGSKA (reference sequence). The CDR3 has 12 amino acids. CDR3 region: CSAKSSNQPQHF.

The J gene is TRBJ2-6, the V gene TRBV4-3; TCRdb reports TRBD1, a call that lacks DNA to check it against. The germline V gene encodes CDR1 LGHNA and CDR2 YSLEER. This CDR3 is built from 19 residues. CDR3 protein: CASSQEHRTGLSGANVLTF.

The V and J genes are TRBV7-3 and TRBJ2-5. Germline values: CDR1 SGHTA, CDR2 FQGTGA. This CDR3 is 13 amino acids long. The CDR3 protein is CASSLSPQETQYF. The full variable domain, in which reference TRBV7-3 and TRBJ2-5 provide the parts outside the CDR3, is GAGVSQTPSNKVTEKGKYVELRCDPISGHTALYWYRQSLGQGPEFLIYFQGTGAADDSGLPNDRFFAVRPEGSVSTLKIQRTERGDSAVYLCASSLSPQETQYFGPGTRLLVL.

The chain uses TRBV4-2 and TRBJ2-3; TCRdb's D call of TRBD1 is untestable without DNA. The CDR3 consists of 15 residues. Germline CDR1 and CDR2: LGHNA and YNFKEQ. The CDR3 is CASSQDGAGADTQYF.

This CDR3 is CATSGGQGVNTGELFF. This sequence joins TRBV24-1 and TRBJ2-2; TCRdb designates TRBD1, a call that cannot be tested without DNA. The CDR3 runs to 16 residues. Germline-derived CDR1 and CDR2 are KGHDR and SFDVKD.

This chain connects TRBV20-1 to TRBJ2-7. Germline values: CDR1 DFQATT, CDR2 SNEGSKA (reference sequence). The CDR3 sequence is 13 residues long. The CDR3: CSAGQVFSYEQYF.

The chain couples TRBV5-1 to TRBJ2-1; TCRdb designates TRBD2, a call that cannot be tested without DNA. CDR1 and CDR2 from the germline V gene are SGHRS and YFSETQ. The CDR3 runs to 16 residues. CDR3 sequence: CASSFSGGKSYNEQFF.

The chain has TRBV5-5 and TRBJ1-1; the TCRdb D gene call, TRBD1, has no DNA to confirm it. This CDR3 comprises 16 residues. In germline, CDR1 is SGHKS, CDR2 YYEKEE (reference sequence). The CDR3 region is CASSPLTGQGTAEAFF.

J is TRBJ2-1 and V is TRBV6-2 or TRBV6-3; TCRdb reports TRBD2, a call that lacks DNA to check it against. The germline gives CDR1 MNHEY, CDR2 SVGEGT. The CDR3 is 16 residues long. The CDR3 sequence: CASSSWDGPLENEQFF.

J is TRBJ2-5 and V is TRBV20-1; the D call from TCRdb, TRBD2, cannot be confirmed without DNA. The CDR3 extends over 14 amino acids. Germline CDR1 DFQATT, CDR2 SNEGSKA (reference sequence). The CDR3 sequence is CSAIAGGPSETQYF.

The gene calls are TRBV4-1 and TRBJ2-7; TCRdb's assignment of TRBD2 cannot be checked, as there is no DNA. CDR1 is MGHRA and CDR2 is YSYEKL in the germline V gene. This CDR3 has 12 amino acids. The CDR3 sequence is CASSRRQGEQYF.

The chain links TRBV10-3 to TRBJ2-1; TCRdb returns TRBD1, unconfirmable since there is no DNA. CDR1 and CDR2 from the germline V gene are ENHRY and SYGVKD. The CDR3 has 15 residues. This CDR3 is CAIRLQEAPHNEQFF.

The chain combines TRBV12-3 or TRBV12-4 with TRBJ2-2; checking the TCRdb D call of TRBD2 is not possible without DNA. CDR3 length: 15 residues. The CDR3 protein is CASSFGLLNTGELFF.

This chain joins TRBV12-3 or TRBV12-4 and TRBJ2-2. The CDR3 sequence is 13 residues long. CDR3 region: CASSASITGELFF.

The V and J genes are TRBV4-3 and TRBJ2-5; TCRdb designates TRBD2, a call that cannot be tested without DNA. The CDR3 length is 16 residues. Germline-derived CDR1 and CDR2 are LGHNA and YSLEER. This CDR3 is CASSQGVLAAQETQYF.

The chain recombines TRBV5-1 with TRBJ1-1; TCRdb's D call of TRBD1 is untestable without DNA. The CDR3 covers 15 residues. Germline values: CDR1 SGHRS, CDR2 YFSETQ. CDR3 protein: CASSLAEAGGTEAFF.

The chain uses TRBV6-2 or TRBV6-3 and TRBJ2-7; TCRdb proposes TRBD2, but this gene call is untestable without DNA. The CDR3 is made up of 13 amino acids. Germline V CDR1 and CDR2: MNHEY, SVGEGT. This CDR3 is CASSRTLTYEQYF.

This sequence joins TRBV24-1 and TRBJ2-1; the TRBD1 assignment by TCRdb is unverifiable without DNA. Germline V CDR1 and CDR2: KGHDR, SFDVKD. The CDR3 has 17 amino acids. The CDR3 loop reads CATSDSPGTGIYNEQFF.

The J gene is TRBJ2-1, the V gene TRBV7-2; with no DNA, the TCRdb D assignment of TRBD2 cannot be verified. The CDR3 totals 13 residues. The germline V gene encodes CDR1 SGHTA and CDR2 FQGNSA. CDR3 region: CASSPSWGNEQFF.

The V call is TRBV20-1, the J call TRBJ2-3; the D call from TCRdb, TRBD2, cannot be confirmed without DNA. The CDR3 extends over 14 amino acids. The germline CDR1 and CDR2 sequences are DFQATT and SNEGSKA (reference sequence). The chain's CDR3 is CSASRLAGTDTQYF.